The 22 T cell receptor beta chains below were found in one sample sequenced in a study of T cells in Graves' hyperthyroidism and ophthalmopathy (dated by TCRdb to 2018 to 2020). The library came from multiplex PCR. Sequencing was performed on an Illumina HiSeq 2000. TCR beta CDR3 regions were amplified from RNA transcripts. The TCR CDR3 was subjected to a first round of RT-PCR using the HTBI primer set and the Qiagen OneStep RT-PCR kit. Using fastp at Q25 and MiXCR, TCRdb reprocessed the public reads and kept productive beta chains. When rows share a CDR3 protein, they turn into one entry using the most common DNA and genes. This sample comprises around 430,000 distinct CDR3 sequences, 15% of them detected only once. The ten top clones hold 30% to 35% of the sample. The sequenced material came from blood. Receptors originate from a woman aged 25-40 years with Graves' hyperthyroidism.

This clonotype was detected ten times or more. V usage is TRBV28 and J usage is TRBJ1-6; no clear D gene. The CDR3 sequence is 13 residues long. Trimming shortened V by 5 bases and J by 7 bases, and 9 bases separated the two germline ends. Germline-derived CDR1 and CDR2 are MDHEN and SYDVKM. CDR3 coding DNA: TGTGCCAGCAGTGAGCTGAGAAATTCACCCCTCCACTTT. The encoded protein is CASSELRNSPLHF.

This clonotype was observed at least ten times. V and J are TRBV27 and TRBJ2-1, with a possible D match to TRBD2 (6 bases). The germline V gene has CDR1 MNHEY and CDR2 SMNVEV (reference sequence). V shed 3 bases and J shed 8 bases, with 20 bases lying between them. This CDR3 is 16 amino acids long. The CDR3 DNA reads TGTGCCAGCAGTTTCAGACACCGCGGAGGAGGGTATGAGCAGTTCTTC. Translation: CASSFRHRGGGYEQFF.

The CDR3 here is CASSELGLAPANEQFF. DNA for the CDR3: TGTGCCAGCAGTGAATTGGGGCTAGCACCTGCCAATGAGCAGTTCTTC. J is TRBJ2-1 and V is TRBV25-1; D is perhaps TRBD1 or TRBD2 (5 bases each). CDR3 length equals 16 residues. Trimming shortened V by 1 base and J by 6 bases, and 16 bases separated the two germline ends. Germline CDR1 and CDR2: MGHDK and SYGVNS.

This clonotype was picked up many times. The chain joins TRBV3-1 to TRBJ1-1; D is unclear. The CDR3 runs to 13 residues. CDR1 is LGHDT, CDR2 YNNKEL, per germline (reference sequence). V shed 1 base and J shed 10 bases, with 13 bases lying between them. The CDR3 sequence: CASSQGGTQGAFF. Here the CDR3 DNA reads TGTGCCAGCAGCCAAGGTGGCACCCAAGGAGCTTTCTTT.

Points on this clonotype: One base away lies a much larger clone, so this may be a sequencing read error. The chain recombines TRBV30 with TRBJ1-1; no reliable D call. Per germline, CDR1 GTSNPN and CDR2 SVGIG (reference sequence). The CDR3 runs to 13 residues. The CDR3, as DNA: TGTGCCTGGAGTGTAGCGGGGAACGCTGAAGCTTTCTTT. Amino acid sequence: CAWSVAGNAEAFF.

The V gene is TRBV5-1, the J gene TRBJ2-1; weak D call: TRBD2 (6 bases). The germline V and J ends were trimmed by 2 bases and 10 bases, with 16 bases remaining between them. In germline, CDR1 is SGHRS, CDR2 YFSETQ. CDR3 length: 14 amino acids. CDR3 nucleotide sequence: TGCGCCAGCAGCTTCAGCGGGCCCGCAGGCGAGCAGTTCTTC. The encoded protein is CASSFSGPAGEQFF.

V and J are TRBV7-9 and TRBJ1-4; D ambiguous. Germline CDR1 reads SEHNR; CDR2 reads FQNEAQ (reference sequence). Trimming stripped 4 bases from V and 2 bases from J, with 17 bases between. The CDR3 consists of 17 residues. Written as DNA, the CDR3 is TGTGCCAGCAGCTCCTTATGGGATGGTAGGACTAATGAAAAACTGTTTTTT. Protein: CASSSLWDGRTNEKLFF.

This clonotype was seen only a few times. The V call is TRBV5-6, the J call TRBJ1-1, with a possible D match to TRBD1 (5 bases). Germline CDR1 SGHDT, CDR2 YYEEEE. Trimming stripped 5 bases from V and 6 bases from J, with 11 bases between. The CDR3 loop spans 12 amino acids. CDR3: CASSSGHAEAFF. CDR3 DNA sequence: TGTGCCAGCAGTTCCGGACACGCTGAAGCTTTCTTT.

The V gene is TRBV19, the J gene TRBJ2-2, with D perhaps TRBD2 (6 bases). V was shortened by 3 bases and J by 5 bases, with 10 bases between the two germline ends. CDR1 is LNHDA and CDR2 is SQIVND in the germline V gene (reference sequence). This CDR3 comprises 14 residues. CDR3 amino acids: CASSIPSATGELFF. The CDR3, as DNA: TGTGCCAGTAGTATCCCTAGCGCGACCGGGGAGCTGTTTTTT.

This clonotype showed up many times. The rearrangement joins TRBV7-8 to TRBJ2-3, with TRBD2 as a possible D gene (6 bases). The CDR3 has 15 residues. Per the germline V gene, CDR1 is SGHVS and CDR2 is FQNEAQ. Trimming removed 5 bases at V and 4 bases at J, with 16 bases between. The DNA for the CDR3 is TGTGCCAGCAGCATCGGGACTCCCCCAGCAGATACGCAGTATTTT. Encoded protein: CASSIGTPPADTQYF.

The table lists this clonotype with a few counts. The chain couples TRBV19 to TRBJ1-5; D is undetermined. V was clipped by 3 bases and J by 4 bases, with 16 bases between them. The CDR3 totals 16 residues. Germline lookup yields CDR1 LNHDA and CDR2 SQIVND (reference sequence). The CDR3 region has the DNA TGTGCCAGTAGTATCGGTGTGCGCCATTTTAATCAGCCCCAGCATTTT. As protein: CASSIGVRHFNQPQHF.

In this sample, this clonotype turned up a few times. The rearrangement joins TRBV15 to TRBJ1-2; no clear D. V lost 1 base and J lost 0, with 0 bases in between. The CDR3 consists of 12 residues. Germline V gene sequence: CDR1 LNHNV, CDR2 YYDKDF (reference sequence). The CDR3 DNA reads TGTGCCACCAGCAGAGCTAACTATGGCTACACCTTC. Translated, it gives CATSRANYGYTF.

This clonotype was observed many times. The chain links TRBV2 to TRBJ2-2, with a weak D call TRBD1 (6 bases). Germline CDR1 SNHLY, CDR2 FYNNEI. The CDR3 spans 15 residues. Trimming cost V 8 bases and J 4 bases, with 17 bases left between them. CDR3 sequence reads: CASSGIGQLTGELFF. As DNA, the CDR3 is TGTGCCAGCTCCGGAATTGGACAGCTCACCGGGGAGCTGTTTTTT.

Here the CDR3 DNA reads TGTGCCAGCTCACCACCGGGGTTGGGAAACACCATATATTTT. Translating gives CASSPPGLGNTIYF. The V and J genes are TRBV18 and TRBJ1-3, with D uncertain. This CDR3 contains 14 residues. V gave up 0 bases and J gave up 4 bases, with 7 bases separating them. The germline V gene has CDR1 KGHSH and CDR2 LQKENI.

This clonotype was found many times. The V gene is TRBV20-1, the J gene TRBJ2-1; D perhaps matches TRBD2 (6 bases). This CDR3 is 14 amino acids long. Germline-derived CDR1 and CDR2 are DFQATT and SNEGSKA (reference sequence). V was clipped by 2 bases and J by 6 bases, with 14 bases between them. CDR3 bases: TGCAGTGCTAGACGTAGCGGAGCAGCCAATGAGCAGTTCTTC. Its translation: CSARRSGAANEQFF.

The CDR3 coding sequence is TGTGCCAGCACCATATCGAATGAGCAGTTCTTC. This codes for CASTISNEQFF. The chain carries TRBV7-2 and TRBJ2-1; no clear D. Germline loops: CDR1 SGHTA, CDR2 FQGNSA. This CDR3 has 11 residues. Trimming cost V 7 bases and J 7 bases, with 8 bases left between them. The full variable domain, completed using reference TRBV7-2 and TRBJ2-1, is GAGVSQSPSNKVTEKGKDVELRCDPISGHTALYWYRQSLGQGLEFLIYFQGNSAPDKSGLPSDRFSAERTGGSVSTLTIQRTQQEDSAVYLCASTISNEQFFGPGTRLTVL.

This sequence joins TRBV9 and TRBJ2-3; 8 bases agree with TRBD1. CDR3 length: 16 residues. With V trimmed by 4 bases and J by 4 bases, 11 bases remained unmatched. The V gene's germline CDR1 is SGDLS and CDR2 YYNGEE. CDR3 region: CASSIRDRRTSDTQYF. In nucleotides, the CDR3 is TGTGCCAGCAGCATACGGGACAGGAGAACTTCAGATACGCAGTATTTT. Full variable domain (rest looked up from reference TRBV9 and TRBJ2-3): DSGVTQTPKHLITATGQRVTLRCSPRSGDLSVYWYQQSLDQGLQFLIQYYNGEERAKGNILERFSAQQFPDLHSELNLSSLELGDSALYFCASSIRDRRTSDTQYFGPGTRLTVL.

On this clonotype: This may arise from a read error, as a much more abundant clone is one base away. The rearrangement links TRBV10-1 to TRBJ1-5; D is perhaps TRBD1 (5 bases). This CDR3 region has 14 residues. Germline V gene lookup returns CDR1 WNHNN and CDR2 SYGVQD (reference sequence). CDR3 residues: CASSRDRRNQPQHF. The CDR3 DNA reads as TGTGCCAGCTCCAGGGACCGTCGCAATCAGCCCCAGCATTTT.

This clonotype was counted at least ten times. The CDR3 region has the DNA TGTGCCAGCAGCTACCCAGGGACGCAGCAGTACTTC. Encoded protein: CASSYPGTQQYF. V is TRBV7-8 and J is TRBJ2-7, with D possibly called TRBD1 or TRBD2 (5 bases each). The CDR3 has 12 residues. Looked up from germline, CDR1 is SGHVS and CDR2 is FQNEAQ. V lost 4 bases and J lost 8, with 12 bases in between.

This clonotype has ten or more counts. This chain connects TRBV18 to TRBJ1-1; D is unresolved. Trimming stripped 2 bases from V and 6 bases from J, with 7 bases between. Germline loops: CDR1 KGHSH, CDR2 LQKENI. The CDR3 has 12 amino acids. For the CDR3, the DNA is TGTGCCAGCTCACCATCGGGCGCTGAAGCTTTCTTT. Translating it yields CASSPSGAEAFF.

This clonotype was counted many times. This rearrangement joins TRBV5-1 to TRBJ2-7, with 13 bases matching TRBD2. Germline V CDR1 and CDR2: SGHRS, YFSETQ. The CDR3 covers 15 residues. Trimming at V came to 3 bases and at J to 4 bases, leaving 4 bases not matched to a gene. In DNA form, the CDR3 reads TGCGCCAGCAGCTGGGGGACTAGCGGGACATACGAGCAGTACTTC. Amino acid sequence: CASSWGTSGTYEQYF.

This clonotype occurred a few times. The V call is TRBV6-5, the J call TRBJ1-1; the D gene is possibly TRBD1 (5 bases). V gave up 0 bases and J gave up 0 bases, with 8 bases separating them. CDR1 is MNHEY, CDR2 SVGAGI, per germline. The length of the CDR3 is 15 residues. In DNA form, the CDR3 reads TGTGCCAGCAGTTACTCTAGGACATTGAACACTGAAGCTTTCTTT. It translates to CASSYSRTLNTEAFF.